The clone carrying this T cell receptor (beta chain) was found many times. Its antigen is undetermined. Germline values: CDR1 SGHRS, CDR2 YFSETQ. The V segment lost 3 bases and the J segment 1 base; nucleotides outside the gene matches: 3. The CDR3 totals 16 residues. The data derive from a study of response to subunit inactivated influenza vaccine. Whole-study findings and limits: After each seasonal influenza vaccination, few new T cells are recruited, the authors suggested.

A single record per CDR3 protein comes from TCRdb applying MiXCR to the RT-PCR reads. The sample shows roughly 700,000 distinct CDR3 sequences, approximately 13% of them seen only once. The source material was PBMCs from blood, sampled about 14 days before vaccination. This chain connects TRBV5-1 to TRBJ2-3, with 12 bases that match TRBD2. The sequence was obtained from a man aged 50 to 60 who received an inactivated influenza vaccine. The CDR3 region is CASSSLAGGRTDTQYF. The CDR3 coding sequence is TGCGCCAGCAGCTCACTAGCGGGGGGACGCACAGATACGCAGTATTTT.